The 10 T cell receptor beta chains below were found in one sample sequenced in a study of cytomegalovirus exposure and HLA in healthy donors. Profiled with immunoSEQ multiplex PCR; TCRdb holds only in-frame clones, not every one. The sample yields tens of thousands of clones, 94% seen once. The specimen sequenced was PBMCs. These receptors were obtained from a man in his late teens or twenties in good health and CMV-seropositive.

The CDR3: CASSPSPPGRDYEQYF. The CDR3, as DNA: TGCGCCAGCAGCCCCTCTCCCCCCGGGAGGGACTACGAGCAGTACTTC. The V call is TRBV10-1, the J call TRBJ2-7; the match to TRBD2 covers 8 bases. The CDR3 has 16 residues. Unmatched junction bases numbered 13, after V lost 6 bases and J lost 3 bases. The V gene's germline CDR1 is WNHNN and CDR2 SYGVQD (reference sequence).

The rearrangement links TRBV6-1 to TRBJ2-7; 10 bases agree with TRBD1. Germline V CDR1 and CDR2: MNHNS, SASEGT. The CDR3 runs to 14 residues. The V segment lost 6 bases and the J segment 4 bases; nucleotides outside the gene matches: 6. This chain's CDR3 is CASSSGTGVYEQYF. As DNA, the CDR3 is TGTGCCAGCAGCTCCGGGACAGGGGTTTACGAGCAGTACTTC.

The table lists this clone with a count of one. The CDR3 DNA sequence: TGTGCCAGCTCCGTGGGGCCGATAAATGAGCAGTTCTTC. Its translation: CASSVGPINEQFF. The rearrangement joins TRBV6-1 to TRBJ2-1, with D possibly being TRBD1 (5 bases). From germline, CDR1 is MNHNS and CDR2 SASEGT. The CDR3 length is 13 residues. Deletions cut 8 bases from V and 7 bases from J, with 15 bases between.

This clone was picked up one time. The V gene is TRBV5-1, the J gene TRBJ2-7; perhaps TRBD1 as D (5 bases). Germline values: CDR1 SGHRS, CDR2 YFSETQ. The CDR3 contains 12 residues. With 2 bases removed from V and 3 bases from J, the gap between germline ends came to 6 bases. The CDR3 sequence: CASSFDSYEQYF. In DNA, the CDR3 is TGCGCCAGCAGCTTCGACAGCTACGAGCAGTACTTC.

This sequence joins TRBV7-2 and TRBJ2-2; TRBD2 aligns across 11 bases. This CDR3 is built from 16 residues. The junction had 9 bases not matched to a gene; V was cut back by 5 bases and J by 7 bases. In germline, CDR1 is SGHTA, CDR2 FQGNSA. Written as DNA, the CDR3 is TGTGCCAGCAGCAGTAGCGGGGGGGCATGGGGCGGGGAGCTGTTTTTT. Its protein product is CASSSSGGAWGGELFF.

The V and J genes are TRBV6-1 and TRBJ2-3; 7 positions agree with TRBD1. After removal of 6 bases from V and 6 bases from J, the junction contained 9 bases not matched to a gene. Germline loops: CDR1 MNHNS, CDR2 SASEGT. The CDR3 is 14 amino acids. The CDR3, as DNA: TGTGCCAGCAGGGTTGGACAGGTATGGGATACGCAGTATTTT. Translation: CASRVGQVWDTQYF.

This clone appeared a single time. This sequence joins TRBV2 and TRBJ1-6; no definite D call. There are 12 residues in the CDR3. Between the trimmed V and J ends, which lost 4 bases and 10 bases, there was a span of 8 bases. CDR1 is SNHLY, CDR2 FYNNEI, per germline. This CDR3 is CASSGNRSPLHF. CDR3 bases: TGTGCCAGCAGTGGAAATCGGTCACCCCTCCACTTT. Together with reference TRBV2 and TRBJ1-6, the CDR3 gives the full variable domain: EPEVTQTPSHQVTQMGQEVILRCVPISNHLYFYWYRQILGQKVEFLVSFYNNEISEKSEIFDDQFSVERPDGSNFTLKIRSTKLEDSAMYFCASSGNRSPLHFGNGTRLTVT.

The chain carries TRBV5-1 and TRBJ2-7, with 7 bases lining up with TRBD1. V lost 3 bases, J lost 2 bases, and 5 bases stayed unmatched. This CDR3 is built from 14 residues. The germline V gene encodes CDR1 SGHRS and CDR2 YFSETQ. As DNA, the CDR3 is TGCGCCAGCAGCTCCCCGGGACAGACCTACGAGCAGTACTTC. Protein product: CASSSPGQTYEQYF.

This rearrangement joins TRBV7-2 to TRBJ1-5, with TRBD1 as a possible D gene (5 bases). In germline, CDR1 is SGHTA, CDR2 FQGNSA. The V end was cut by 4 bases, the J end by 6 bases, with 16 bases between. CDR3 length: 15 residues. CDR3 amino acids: CASSSGDSGTQPQHF. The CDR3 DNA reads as TGTGCCAGCAGCTCCGGAGACAGCGGGACTCAGCCCCAGCATTTT.

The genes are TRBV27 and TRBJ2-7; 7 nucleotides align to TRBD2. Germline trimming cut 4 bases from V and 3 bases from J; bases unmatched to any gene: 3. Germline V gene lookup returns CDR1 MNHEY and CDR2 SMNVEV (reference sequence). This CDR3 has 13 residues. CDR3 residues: CASSSGGLYEQYF. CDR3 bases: TGTGCCAGCAGTTCGGGGGGACTCTACGAGCAGTACTTC.